A selection of T cell receptor beta chains follows, all from one sample in a study of CD8 T cells in Susac syndrome. MiXCR was run by TCRdb on the immunoSEQ multiplex PCR reads, yielding one entry per CDR3 protein. The profile shows under 550,000 distinct CDR3 sequences, roughly 85% of them singletons. The specimen was CD8+ T cells from PBMCs. These receptor sequences come from a human donor with multiple sclerosis. Each CDR3 is given with its conserved first and last residue. A D gene is named only where the DNA matches it firmly. Only part of the rows carry a size: once, few, many, or a class if the clone is expanded.

v_call,clone_size,j_call,d_call,cdr3_length,cdr3_nt,cdr3_aa
TRBV6-2/TRBV6-3,few,TRBJ2-2,.,15,TGTGCCAGCAGTTACGAGCAGGGAAGCACCGGGGAGCTGTTTTTT,CASSYEQGSTGELFF
TRBV13,few,TRBJ2-7,.,15,TGTGCCAGCAGCTTTTTAAGACAGGAGACGGACGAGCAGTACTTC,CASSFLRQETDEQYF
TRBV5-1,few,TRBJ1-2,.,15,TGCGCCAGCAGCTTGGAGGGGACGGACCTCTATGGCTACACCTTC,CASSLEGTDLYGYTF
TRBV5-1,.,TRBJ2-4,.,15,TGCGCCAGCAGCCGGACGCAGGACGCCGGGTTACGTCAGTACTTC,CASSRTQDAGLRQYF
TRBV7-9,.,TRBJ2-1,.,15,TGTGGGAGTAACCCTTCGGGTAGGGAGCAAGGTGAGCAGTTCTTC,CGSNPSGREQGEQFF
TRBV7-9,few,TRBJ2-1,.,11,TGTGCCAGCAGCTTAACGGATGAGCAGTTCTTC,CASSLTDEQFF
TRBV7-9,once,TRBJ1-2,.,14,TGTGCCAGCCGACGGGCCGAGGCAATATATGGCTACACCTTC,CASRRAEAIYGYTF
TRBV7-9,.,TRBJ2-1,TRBD1,14,TGTGCCAGCAGCGGACAGGGGGTTTACAATGAGCAGTTCTTC,CASSGQGVYNEQFF
TRBV5-4,.,TRBJ1-3,.,14,TGTGCCAGCAGCCGGCGGGGGGACGGAAACACCATATATTTT,CASSRRGDGNTIYF
TRBV6-1,.,TRBJ2-7,.,15,TGTGCCAGCAGTGATAGCGGCTATAGCTCCTACGAGCAGTACTTC,CASSDSGYSSYEQYF
TRBV15,.,TRBJ2-7,.,15,TGTGCCACCAGCAGAGACAGCAGTAACTCCTACGAGCAGTACTTC,CATSRDSSNSYEQYF
TRBV12-3/TRBV12-4,.,TRBJ1-2,.,16,TGTGCCAGCAGTTTTGACGGGACACCGTCGGACTATGGCTACACCTTC,CASSFDGTPSDYGYTF
TRBV7-9,once,TRBJ2-2,.,16,TGTGCCAGCAGCTTACAGGAGGCACCGAACACCGGGGAGCTGTTTTTT,CASSLQEAPNTGELFF
TRBV30,.,TRBJ2-5,TRBD1,15,TGTGCCTGGAGTACCTGGACAGGGGGAGAGGAGACCCAGTACTTC,CAWSTWTGGEETQYF
TRBV27,few,TRBJ1-5,.,14,TGTGCCAGCAGTTTTGGGCAGGACAATCAGCCCCAGCATTTT,CASSFGQDNQPQHF
TRBV6-6,.,TRBJ2-1,.,15,TGTGCCAGCAGTTACGAGGCAAGCTCCTACAATGAGCAGTTCTTC,CASSYEASSYNEQFF
TRBV4-1,.,TRBJ2-1,.,15,TGCGCCAGCAGCCACTTAGCGGACTCCTACAATGAGCAGTTCTTC,CASSHLADSYNEQFF
TRBV6-4,.,TRBJ2-3,.,14,TGTGCCAGCAGTGACTCGATCCCACCAGATACGCAGTATTTT,CASSDSIPPDTQYF
TRBV6-5,.,TRBJ1-6,.,15,TGTGCCAGCAATCCAGACAGTTTCGACAATTCACCCCTCCACTTT,CASNPDSFDNSPLHF
TRBV9,.,TRBJ2-7,.,13,TGTGCCAGCAGCGTTGATCCGACCTACGAGCAGTACTTC,CASSVDPTYEQYF
TRBV6-5,.,TRBJ1-2,.,17,TGTGCCAGCAGTTACCTCCCAGGTTCCCAAGCTAACAATGGCTACACCTTC,CASSYLPGSQANNGYTF
TRBV4-1,.,TRBJ2-1,.,16,TGCGCCAGCAGCCAAGTGGGCAGGGGGGATTACAATGAGCAGTTCTTC,CASSQVGRGDYNEQFF
TRBV5-1,.,TRBJ2-7,.,13,TGTGCCAGCAGTTTAGGGACACCCTACGAGCAGTACTTC,CASSLGTPYEQYF
TRBV27,.,TRBJ1-2,.,15,TGTGCCAGCAGTTCGTTCGAGGGCCTCGACTATGGCTACACCTTC,CASSSFEGLDYGYTF
TRBV19,.,TRBJ1-1,.,14,TGTGCCAGTAGTATAGCAGCGACGAACACTGAAGCTTTCTTT,CASSIAATNTEAFF
TRBV27,.,TRBJ1-2,TRBD1,17,TGTGCCAGCAGCCTAACGGGACAGGGCGCCGTCTACTATGGCTACACCTTC,CASSLTGQGAVYYGYTF
TRBV7-6,.,TRBJ2-7,TRBD1,15,TGTGCCAGCAGCCAAGGACAGGGAGCTTCATACGAGCAGTACTTC,CASSQGQGASYEQYF
TRBV19,.,TRBJ1-1,.,13,TGTGCCTCCCTGAGGTCCGCGTCCACTGAAGCTTTCTTT,CASLRSASTEAFF
TRBV6-1,once,TRBJ1-5,TRBD1,16,TGTGCCAGCAGTCCCGGACAGGCCATTAGCAATCAGCCCCAGCATTTT,CASSPGQAISNQPQHF
TRBV29-1,.,TRBJ2-2,.,14,TGCAGCGTTTGGGACGGATCGAACACCGGGGAGCTGTTTTTT,CSVWDGSNTGELFF
TRBV5-1,.,TRBJ2-1,.,15,TGCGCCAGCAGCTTCCAAGAGACCCCCTACAATGAGCAGTTCTTC,CASSFQETPYNEQFF
TRBV20-1,.,TRBJ2-7,.,15,TGCAGTGCTCGGAGACTAGATTCCCAGTTGTACGAGCAGTACTTC,CSARRLDSQLYEQYF
TRBV20-1,.,TRBJ1-3,.,14,TGCAGTGCCGCCGAATTGGGGGCTGGAAACACCATATATTTT,CSAAELGAGNTIYF
TRBV4-2,once,TRBJ2-1,TRBD2,16,TGTGCCAGCAGCCAAGCTCGGGGGGAGTTCCACAATGAGCAGTTCTTC,CASSQARGEFHNEQFF
TRBV7-6,.,TRBJ2-5,TRBD2,16,TGTGCCAGCAGCTCCTACCAGCGGGGGGGCCAAGAGACCCAGTACTTC,CASSSYQRGGQETQYF
TRBV7-9,once,TRBJ2-7,.,14,TGTGCCAGCAGCACTACCGGGCAAGCCCACGAGCAGTACTTC,CASSTTGQAHEQYF
TRBV6-1,.,TRBJ2-5,TRBD2,15,TGTGCCAGCAGTAGGACTAGCGGAGGGCAAGAGACCCAGTACTTC,CASSRTSGGQETQYF
TRBV7-6,.,TRBJ1-6,.,17,TGTGCCAGCAGCCCGGAGACGGGGGCTCACTATAATTCACCCCTCCACTTT,CASSPETGAHYNSPLHF
TRBV27,.,TRBJ2-1,.,12,TGTGCCAGCAGTTCGACAGCATCTGAGCAGTTCTTC,CASSSTASEQFF
TRBV19,.,TRBJ2-2,.,10,TGTGCCAGTCTCGGCCAGGAGCTGTTTTTT,CASLGQELFF
TRBV12-3/TRBV12-4,.,TRBJ2-1,.,14,TGTGCCAGCAGTTATACCCCTACTAGATCTGAGCAGTTCTTC,CASSYTPTRSEQFF
TRBV7-9,.,TRBJ1-1,.,12,TGTGCCAGCACGGGGATTGACACTGAAGCTTTCTTT,CASTGIDTEAFF
TRBV24-1,.,TRBJ2-3,TRBD2,16,TGTGCCACCAGTGATTGGTCTAGCGGGAGTGAAGATACGCAGTATTTT,CATSDWSSGSEDTQYF
TRBV2,once,TRBJ1-1,TRBD1,16,TGTGCCAGCAGTGAAGCACCGACAGGGCCCCACACTGAAGCTTTCTTT,CASSEAPTGPHTEAFF
TRBV12-3/TRBV12-4,.,TRBJ2-1,.,14,TGTGCCAGCAGCTCTTCTTACCCCTCCAGTGAGCAGTTCTTC,CASSSSYPSSEQFF
TRBV10-3,.,TRBJ2-1,.,17,TGTGCCATCACCGAAACACGATTTGAAGAGGGTTACGGTGAGCAGTTCTTC,CAITETRFEEGYGEQFF
TRBV9,.,TRBJ2-1,.,17,TGTGCCAGCGGGAGATCGACAGTCTCGGGCTCCTACAATGAGCAGTTCTTC,CASGRSTVSGSYNEQFF
TRBV27,.,TRBJ2-7,.,16,TGTGCCAGCAGTTTAACGGAACTTTCCGGCTCCTACGAGCAGTACTTC,CASSLTELSGSYEQYF
TRBV28,once,TRBJ1-5,TRBD1,13,TGTGCCAGCGTTACAGGGGTAAGTCAGCCCCAGCATTTT,CASVTGVSQPQHF
TRBV3-1,.,TRBJ2-7,.,17,TGTGCCAGCAGCCAAGATGGCGGACAGTACGGATTTTACGAGCAGTACTTC,CASSQDGGQYGFYEQYF
TRBV27,.,TRBJ1-1,.,13,TGTGCCAGCAGCTTAGGGGCTTACACTGAAGCTTTCTTT,CASSLGAYTEAFF
TRBV29-1,.,TRBJ2-1,.,9,TGCAGCGTTGAGCGGGATCCGTTCTTC,CSVERDPFF
TRBV27,.,TRBJ1-3,.,13,TGTGCCAGCAGTTTTGGGGTTGGAAACACCATATATTTT,CASSFGVGNTIYF
TRBV4-1,once,TRBJ2-7,TRBD1,15,TGCGCCAGCAGCCAGTCGACAGGGAGCTCCTACGAGCAGTACTTC,CASSQSTGSSYEQYF
TRBV6-1,.,TRBJ1-2,.,12,TGTGCCAGCAGTGAAGGCTGGGACACCGGTACCTTC,CASSEGWDTGTF
TRBV7-9,.,TRBJ2-6,.,17,TGTGCCAGCAGCTCTTCCCGGCAGGGTTCTGGGGCCAACGTCCTGACTTTC,CASSSSRQGSGANVLTF
TRBV6-1,few,TRBJ1-2,.,13,TGTGCCAGCAGCCTTCCAACAGGGTTTGGCTACACCTTC,CASSLPTGFGYTF